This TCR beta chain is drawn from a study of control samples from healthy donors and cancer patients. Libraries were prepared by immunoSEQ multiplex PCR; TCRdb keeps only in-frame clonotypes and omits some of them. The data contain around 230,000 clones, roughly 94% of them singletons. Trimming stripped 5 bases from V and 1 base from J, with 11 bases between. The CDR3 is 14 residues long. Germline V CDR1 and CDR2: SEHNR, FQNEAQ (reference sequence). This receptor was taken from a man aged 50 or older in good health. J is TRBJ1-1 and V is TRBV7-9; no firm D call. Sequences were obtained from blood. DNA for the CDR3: TGTGCCAGCAGCCACCGACGGAGGAACACTGAAGCTTTCTTT. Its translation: CASSHRRRNTEAFF.